This entry lists 4 T cell receptor beta chains sequenced from one sample in a study of PD-1 blockade in classical Hodgkin lymphoma (dated by TCRdb to between 2020 and 2021). The time point label, as the study defines it: cycle 2 day 1 (C2D1) of nivolumab. Every trial patient had relapsed following autologous stem cell transplantation, and prior brentuximab vedotin exposure was what differed among cohorts A, B and C. Libraries came from the immunoSEQ multiplex PCR assay. Not all clones reach the TCRdb copy of this immuneACCESS table, which keeps in-frame sequences only. Checked studies attribute under half of the gap to unresolved V genes and leave the rest unexplained. The sample has about 34,000 clones on record, 76% of them singletons. Under 20% of the sample is in the top ten clones. Sequences were derived from peripheral blood mononuclear cells (PBMCs), sampled before the second cycle of nivolumab. These receptors were obtained from a human donor with classical Hodgkin lymphoma.

V usage is TRBV14 and J usage is TRBJ1-1; D ambiguous. Germline lookup yields CDR1 SGHDN and CDR2 FVKESK. Between the trimmed V and J ends, which lost 0 bases and 5 bases, there was a span of 7 bases. The CDR3 has 13 amino acids. The CDR3 nucleotides are TGTGCCAGCAGCCAAGAAACGGATACTGAAGCTTTCTTT. It codes for CASSQETDTEAFF. Complete variable domain (other parts from reference TRBV14 and TRBJ1-1): EAGVTQFPSHSVIEKGQTVTLRCDPISGHDNLYWYRRVMGKEIKFLLHFVKESKQDESGMPNNRFLAERTGGTYSTLKVQPAELEDSGVYFCASSQETDTEAFFGQGTRLTVV.

The rearrangement joins TRBV7-9 to TRBJ2-7; 8 nucleotides match TRBD1. CDR1 is SEHNR and CDR2 is FQNEAQ in the germline V gene (reference sequence). The CDR3 is 15 residues long. With V trimmed by 5 bases and J by 4 bases, 10 bases remained unmatched. The CDR3, as DNA: TGTGCCAGCAGCCCCCCCTGGGACAGGTCATACGAGCAGTACTTC. Its protein product is CASSPPWDRSYEQYF.

CDR3 residues: CASIRLAGDYEQYF. The DNA for the CDR3 is TGTGCCAGCATCAGGCTAGCGGGGGACTACGAGCAGTACTTC. This chain uses TRBV6-1 with TRBJ2-7; the match to TRBD2 covers 10 bases. Germline loops: CDR1 MNHNS, CDR2 SASEGT. V shed 7 bases and J 3 bases; nucleotides not matched to a gene: 6. There are 14 residues in the CDR3.

The chain carries TRBV5-1 and TRBJ1-2; D gene unclear. With 1 base removed from V and 1 base from J, the gap between germline ends came to 8 bases. This CDR3 is built from 14 residues. Germline V gives CDR1 SGHRS, CDR2 YFSETQ. This CDR3 is CASSLSGGNYGYTF. The CDR3 nucleotides read TGCGCCAGCAGCTTGTCGGGCGGTAACTATGGCTACACCTTC.